These 30 T cell receptor beta chains were sequenced from one sample in a study of blood T cell repertoires in COVID-19. The data were produced by immunoSEQ multiplex PCR, yet TCRdb's version contains in-frame clones alone and is incomplete. The table lists about 250,000 clones, nearly 90% of them singletons, with approximately 2% in the top ten. Sample: peripheral blood. These TCRs come from a woman aged 40-49 years who had recovered from COVID-19.

The chain employs TRBV7-2 and TRBJ2-1; possibly TRBD2 for D (5 bases). Trimming took off 1 base at V and 10 bases at J, with 17 bases between the two ends. Germline V gene data show CDR1 as SGHTA and CDR2 as FQGNSA. The CDR3 sequence is 15 residues long. The CDR3 nucleotides are TGTGCCAGCAGCTTAGAGTTGACGAGGCCGGGGGAGCAGTTCTTC. Its translation: CASSLELTRPGEQFF.

This clone occurred a few times. V and J are TRBV15 and TRBJ2-7, with 8 bases identical to TRBD2. Germline loops: CDR1 LNHNV, CDR2 YYDKDF (reference sequence). The CDR3 has 16 residues. V dropped 1 base and J dropped 7; count of bases not matched to a gene: 12. The CDR3 DNA follows: TGTGCCACCAGCAGAGGGAAGACAGCGGGGGAAGGAGAGCAGTACTTC. Residues: CATSRGKTAGEGEQYF.

V gene TRBV3-1 (or the pseudogene TRBV3-2) combines with J gene TRBJ1-6; TRBD1 is a possible D gene (5 bases). V was clipped by 4 bases and J by 6 bases, with 13 bases between them. The germline V gene encodes CDR1 LGHDT and CDR2 YNNKEL (reference sequence). The CDR3 has 15 amino acids. This chain's CDR3 is CASSPRREGNSPLHF. CDR3 sequence (DNA): TGTGCCAGCAGCCCCCGCAGGGAGGGTAATTCACCCCTCCACTTT.

The chain uses TRBV5-4 and TRBJ2-5, with D possibly TRBD1 on 6 matching bases. The CDR3 spans 20 residues. V was pared by 2 bases and J by 5 bases, with 31 bases between. Germline V gene lookup returns CDR1 SGHNT and CDR2 YYREEE (reference sequence). In DNA, the CDR3 is TGTGCCAGCAGCTTCGGGCGTCCGGGAAGTTCCTTCTCAAGGGGGGAGACCCAGTACTTC. Translation gives CASSFGRPGSSFSRGETQYF.

The chain couples TRBV24-1 to TRBJ2-5; D is ambiguous. The CDR3 totals 12 residues. Trimming left V 4 bases short and J 2 bases short, with 4 bases between. From germline, CDR1 is KGHDR and CDR2 SFDVKD. CDR3 protein: CATSDQQETQYF. CDR3 in DNA: TGTGCCACCAGTGACCAGCAAGAGACCCAGTACTTC.

The rearrangement uses TRBV19 and TRBJ2-5, with D possibly TRBD2 on 5 matching bases. V shed 5 bases and J shed 5 bases, with 12 bases lying between them. This CDR3 comprises 13 residues. Germline assignment: CDR1 LNHDA and CDR2 SQIVND (reference sequence). The CDR3: CASSPPGLETQYF. CDR3 sequence (DNA): TGTGCCAGTAGTCCCCCGGGGTTGGAGACCCAGTACTTC.

The rearrangement joins TRBV6-2 or TRBV6-3 to TRBJ2-7, with TRBD1 identical over 7 bases. V trimming: 6 bases; J trimming: 3 bases; junction bases outside the gene matches: 8. Germline values: CDR1 MNHEY, CDR2 SVGEGT. CDR3 length equals 14 residues. For the CDR3, the DNA is TGTGCCAGCAGCCCCGGGACAGACCTCTACGAGCAGTACTTC. It yields the protein CASSPGTDLYEQYF.

This clone has just a few counts. The chain carries TRBV28 and TRBJ1-5, with 10 bases fitting TRBD1. The germline V gene has CDR1 MDHEN and CDR2 SYDVKM. The ends lost 5 bases at V and 3 bases at J; junction bases unmatched: 4. The CDR3 sequence is 15 residues long. The CDR3 loop reads CASSGTGVVNQPQHF. The CDR3 DNA follows: TGTGCCAGCAGTGGGACAGGGGTAGTCAATCAGCCCCAGCATTTT.

The chain has TRBV30 and TRBJ2-3; D remains unclear. The CDR3 is 11 amino acids. V lost 4 bases and J 7 bases, leaving 9 bases between the germline ends. The germline CDR1 and CDR2 sequences are GTSNPN and SVGIG (reference sequence). The CDR3 sequence: CAWTAQNTQYF. CDR3 DNA sequence: TGTGCCTGGACCGCCCAGAATACGCAGTATTTT.

This chain joins TRBV7-9 and TRBJ2-6, with D perhaps matching TRBD1 (7 bases). Germline V gives CDR1 SEHNR, CDR2 FQNEAQ (reference sequence). Trimming cost V 7 bases and J 3 bases, with 25 bases left between them. CDR3 size: 19 residues. CDR3 sequence: CASTHGGGRGAYGANVLTF. CDR3 DNA sequence: TGTGCCAGCACCCACGGAGGGGGCAGGGGAGCATATGGGGCCAACGTCCTGACTTTC.

This chain links TRBV3-1 (or the pseudogene TRBV3-2) with TRBJ1-2; no reliable D call. From germline, CDR1 is LGHDT and CDR2 YNNKEL (reference sequence). V lost 4 bases to trimming and J lost 5 bases, with 11 bases between them. This CDR3 has 13 amino acids. The chain's CDR3 is CASSLPGSYGYTF. The CDR3 region has the DNA TGTGCCAGCAGCCTCCCGGGATCTTATGGCTACACCTTC.

The chain employs TRBV19 and TRBJ2-2; D might be TRBD2 (6 bases). Germline CDR1 and CDR2: LNHDA and SQIVND (reference sequence). V lost 5 bases and J 7 bases, leaving 20 bases between the germline ends. CDR3 length: 16 amino acids. Here the CDR3 DNA reads TGTGCCAGTAGTTATCGAGCGGGCCCTGGTGTCGGGGAGCTGTTTTTT. It yields the protein CASSYRAGPGVGELFF.

The chain joins TRBV6-2 or TRBV6-3 to TRBJ2-1; the match to TRBD2 covers 8 bases. Germline-derived CDR1 and CDR2 are MNHEY and SVGEGT. The length of the CDR3 is 19 residues. Trimming at V came to 6 bases and at J to 4 bases, leaving 20 bases not matched to a gene. The CDR3 here is CASSPILADFERKYNEQFF. The CDR3 region has the DNA TGTGCCAGCAGCCCAATACTAGCGGACTTCGAACGGAAATACAATGAGCAGTTCTTC.

This rearrangement joins TRBV5-1 to TRBJ2-3; 8 bases align to TRBD1. The CDR3 runs to 15 residues. V lost 6 bases to trimming and J lost 4 bases; unmatched junction nucleotides: 10. The V gene's germline CDR1 is SGHRS and CDR2 YFSETQ. CDR3: CASTIQGAEADTQYF. The DNA for the CDR3 is TGCGCCAGCACGATCCAGGGGGCTGAGGCAGATACGCAGTATTTT.

The rearrangement joins TRBV20-1 to TRBJ2-1; no firm D call. From germline, CDR1 is DFQATT and CDR2 SNEGSKA (reference sequence). V was clipped by 0 bases and J by 12 bases, with 9 bases between them. This CDR3 contains 11 residues. The CDR3 DNA reads TGCAGTGCTAGAGAAAGTATAGTGCAGTTCTTC. This sequence encodes CSARESIVQFF.

The CDR3 nucleotides read TGTGCCAGCAGCCGCGGGCTCAGGCTAGAAGTCGACGAGCAGTACTTC. Translated, it gives CASSRGLRLEVDEQYF. The gene calls are TRBV14 and TRBJ2-7; D may be TRBD2 (5 bases). Trimming shortened V by 4 bases and J by 5 bases, and 21 bases separated the two germline ends. This CDR3 comprises 16 residues. Germline loops: CDR1 SGHDN, CDR2 FVKESK.

This chain uses TRBV5-5 with TRBJ1-3; D call uncertain. This CDR3 is built from 15 residues. Germline-derived CDR1 and CDR2 are SGHKS and YYEKEE (reference sequence). Trimming removed 0 bases at V and 4 bases at J, with 11 bases between. In DNA form, the CDR3 reads TGTGCCAGCAGCTTGGTTGGAGGGAGAGGAAACACCATATATTTT. Its protein product is CASSLVGGRGNTIYF.

The CDR3 spells CASSTGLYSPLHF. The CDR3 DNA is TGCGCCAGCTCGACAGGGCTGTATTCACCCCTCCACTTT. This sequence joins TRBV10-2 and TRBJ1-6; 7 bases align to TRBD1. The CDR3 is 13 residues long. From germline, CDR1 is WSHSY and CDR2 SAAADI. V shed 8 bases and J 8 bases; nucleotides not matched to a gene: 6.

V gene TRBV2 combines with J gene TRBJ1-1, with D unresolved. Germline V lookup: CDR1 SNHLY, CDR2 FYNNEI. Trimming took 6 bases from V and 2 from J, leaving 4 bases between them. The CDR3 totals 11 residues. This chain's CDR3 is CASSVNTEAFF. The CDR3 bases are TGTGCCAGCAGCGTCAACACTGAAGCTTTCTTT.

The CDR3 nucleotides are TGTGCCAGCAGATCACAGGGGGCCGTACATGAAAAACTGTTTTTT. This sequence encodes CASRSQGAVHEKLFF. V gene TRBV6-5 combines with J gene TRBJ1-4, with 9 positions matching TRBD1. Germline V gene lookup returns CDR1 MNHEY and CDR2 SVGAGI. V lost 6 bases and J lost 6; bases outside the gene matches: 8. The CDR3 sequence is 15 residues long.

The V and J genes are TRBV30 and TRBJ1-4; the D is unclear. Germline CDR1 GTSNPN, CDR2 SVGIG (reference sequence). V dropped 1 base and J dropped 8 bases, with 14 bases sitting between them. This CDR3 contains 14 residues. CDR3 DNA sequence: TGTGCCTGGAGTGAGAACACCCCACGAGAAAAACTGTTTTTT. This codes for CAWSENTPREKLFF.

The V gene is TRBV7-3, the J gene TRBJ2-2, with D possibly TRBD2 on 6 matching bases. Germline V gene lookup returns CDR1 SGHTA and CDR2 FQGTGA. The length of the CDR3 is 14 residues. With 5 bases removed from V and 4 bases from J, the gap between germline ends came to 11 bases. The CDR3 protein is CASSKAGSTGELFF. CDR3 bases: TGTGCCAGCAGCAAGGCGGGATCCACCGGGGAGCTGTTTTTT. Using reference TRBV7-3 and TRBJ2-2 for the parts outside the CDR3, the full variable domain is GAGVSQTPSNKVTEKGKYVELRCDPISGHTALYWYRQSLGQGPEFLIYFQGTGAADDSGLPNDRFFAVRPEGSVSTLKIQRTERGDSAVYLCASSKAGSTGELFFGEGSRLTVL.

A single count supports this clone. The CDR3 spells CASSRLTSNYGYTF. The DNA for the CDR3 is TGTGCCAGCAGTCGATTGACATCTAACTATGGCTACACCTTC. The chain has TRBV2 and TRBJ1-2, with unresolved D. Trimming removed 5 bases at V and 0 bases at J, with 10 bases between. The germline CDR1 and CDR2 sequences are SNHLY and FYNNEI. CDR3 length: 14 amino acids.

The rearrangement uses TRBV30 and TRBJ1-5; maybe TRBD1 (5 bases). Germline lookup yields CDR1 GTSNPN and CDR2 SVGIG (reference sequence). This CDR3 has 16 amino acids. V was shortened by 1 base and J by 0 bases, with 13 bases between the two germline ends. DNA of the CDR3: TGTGCCTGGAGTGCCCTGGGGGGGTTTAGCAATCAGCCCCAGCATTTT. It encodes CAWSALGGFSNQPQHF.

V and J are TRBV4-3 and TRBJ1-2; possible D gene TRBD1, 6 bases. The CDR3 length is 15 residues. CDR1 is LGHNA, CDR2 YSLEER, per germline. V lost 0 bases and J lost 5, with 13 bases in between. In DNA form, the CDR3 reads TGCGCCAGCAGCCAAGAGTCCCACAGGGCGTATGGCTACACCTTC. It yields the protein CASSQESHRAYGYTF.

This rearrangement joins TRBV19 to TRBJ1-6; D not certain. The CDR3 has 15 amino acids. Germline loops: CDR1 LNHDA, CDR2 SQIVND (reference sequence). The V end lost 5 bases, the J end lost 0 bases, and 8 bases lay between the germline ends. This chain's CDR3 is CASSEKSSYNSPLHF. CDR3 nucleotides: TGTGCCAGTAGTGAGAAGAGCTCCTATAATTCACCCCTCCACTTT.

V gene TRBV28 combines with J gene TRBJ1-5; 8 bases align to TRBD1. V trimming: 2 bases; J trimming: 7 bases; junction bases outside the gene matches: 7. The CDR3 extends over 15 amino acids. Germline V gene lookup returns CDR1 MDHEN and CDR2 SYDVKM. CDR3 nucleotide sequence: TGTGCCAGCAGTTTACAGGGGGCCGGTCTACAGCCCCAGCATTTT. Translating it yields CASSLQGAGLQPQHF. The full variable domain, with the rest looked up from reference TRBV28 and TRBJ1-5, is DVKVTQSSRYLVKRTGEKVFLECVQDMDHENMFWYRQDPGLGLRLIYFSYDVKMKEKGDIPEGYSVSREKKERFSLILESASTNQTSMYLCASSLQGAGLQPQHFGDGTRLSIL.

The J gene is TRBJ1-5, the V gene TRBV18; TRBD1 might be the D (5 bases). Germline V gives CDR1 KGHSH, CDR2 LQKENI. Trimming removed 4 bases from V and 7 bases from J, with 14 bases in between. The CDR3 has 14 residues. CDR3 amino acids: CASSRGEGYQPQHF. CDR3 bases: TGTGCCAGCTCACGAGGGGAGGGGTACCAGCCCCAGCATTTT. Together with reference TRBV18 and TRBJ1-5, the CDR3 gives the full variable domain: NAGVMQNPRHLVRRRGQEARLRCSPMKGHSHVYWYRQLPEEGLKFMVYLQKENIIDESGMPKERFSAEFPKEGPSILRIQQVVRGDSAAYFCASSRGEGYQPQHFGDGTRLSIL.

The rearrangement links TRBV7-8 to TRBJ2-3; 11 bases fit TRBD2. Germline V lookup: CDR1 SGHVS, CDR2 FQNEAQ. The CDR3 sequence is 15 residues long. With V trimmed by 4 bases and J by 6 bases, 6 bases remained unmatched. The CDR3 DNA reads as TGTGCCAGCAGCTCTTTAGCGGGGGGGCCCGATACGCAGTATTTT. Encoded protein: CASSSLAGGPDTQYF.

This clone was seen a few times. J is TRBJ1-6 and V is TRBV5-3; the D is unclear. TRBV5-3 counts as an open reading frame of uncertain function. CDR3 length: 11 amino acids. V lost 0 bases and J 11 bases, leaving 3 bases between the germline ends. The CDR3 spells CARSLAAPLHF. The CDR3 nucleotides read TGTGCCAGAAGCTTGGCGGCACCCCTCCACTTT.